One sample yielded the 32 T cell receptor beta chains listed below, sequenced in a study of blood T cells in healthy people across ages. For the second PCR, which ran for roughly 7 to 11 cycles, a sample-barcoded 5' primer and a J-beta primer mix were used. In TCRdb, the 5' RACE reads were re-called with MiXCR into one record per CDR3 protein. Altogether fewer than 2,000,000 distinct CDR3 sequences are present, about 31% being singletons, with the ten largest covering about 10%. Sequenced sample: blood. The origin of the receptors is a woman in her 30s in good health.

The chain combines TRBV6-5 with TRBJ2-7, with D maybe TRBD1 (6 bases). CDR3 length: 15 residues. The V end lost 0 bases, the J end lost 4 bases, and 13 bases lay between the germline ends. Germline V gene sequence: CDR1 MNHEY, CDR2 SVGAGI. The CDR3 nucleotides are TGTGCCAGCAGTTACTCACCCCCAGGGGTTTACGAGCAGTACTTC. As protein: CASSYSPPGVYEQYF.

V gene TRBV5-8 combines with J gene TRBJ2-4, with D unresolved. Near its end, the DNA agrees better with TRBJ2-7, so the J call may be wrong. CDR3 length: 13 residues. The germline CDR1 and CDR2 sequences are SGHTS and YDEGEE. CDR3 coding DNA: TGTGCCAGCAGCCCTGGCTGGGGATCCGAGCAGTACTTC. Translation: CASSPGWGSEQYF.

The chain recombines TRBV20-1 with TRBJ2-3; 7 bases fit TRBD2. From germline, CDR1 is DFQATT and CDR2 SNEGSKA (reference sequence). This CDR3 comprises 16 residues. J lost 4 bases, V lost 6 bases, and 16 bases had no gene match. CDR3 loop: CSASHLAGVGADTQYF. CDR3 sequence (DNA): TGCAGTGCCAGCCATCTCGCGGGAGTAGGTGCAGATACGCAGTATTTT.

CDR3 sequence reads: CASSLEAGLHNEQFF. CDR3 bases: TGCGCCAGCAGCTTGGAAGCGGGGCTCCACAATGAGCAGTTCTTC. The chain links TRBV5-1 to TRBJ2-1, with TRBD2 identical over 7 bases. V gave up 0 bases and J gave up 5 bases; unmatched junction bases: 5. The CDR3 totals 15 residues. Germline loops: CDR1 SGHRS, CDR2 YFSETQ.

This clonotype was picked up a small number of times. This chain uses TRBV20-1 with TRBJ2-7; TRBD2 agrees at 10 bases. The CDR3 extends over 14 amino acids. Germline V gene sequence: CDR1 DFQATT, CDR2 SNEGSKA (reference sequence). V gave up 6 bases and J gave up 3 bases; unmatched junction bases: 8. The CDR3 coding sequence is TGCAGTGCGCCGGGACTAGCGCGCATCTACGAGCAGTACTTC. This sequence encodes CSAPGLARIYEQYF.

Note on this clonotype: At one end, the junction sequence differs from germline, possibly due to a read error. CDR3 DNA sequence: TGCGCCAGCAGCTCTGGCTACGAGCACTACTTC. This gives the protein CASSSGYEHYF. The chain has TRBV5-1 and TRBJ2-7; D gene ambiguous. CDR1 is SGHRS, CDR2 YFSETQ, per germline. The CDR3 sequence is 11 residues long. The full variable domain, completed using reference TRBV5-1 and TRBJ2-7, is KAGVTQTPRYLIKTRGQQVTLSCSPISGHRSVSWYQQTPGQGLQFLFEYFSETQRNKGNFPGRFSGRQFSNSRSEMNVSTLELGDSALYLCASSSGYEHYFGPGTRLTVT.

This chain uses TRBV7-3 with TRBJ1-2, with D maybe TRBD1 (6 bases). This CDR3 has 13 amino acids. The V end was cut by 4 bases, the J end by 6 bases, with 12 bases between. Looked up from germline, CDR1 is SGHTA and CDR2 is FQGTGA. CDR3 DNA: TGTGCCAGCAGCTCCTCAGGGGACGATGGCTACACCTTC. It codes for CASSSSGDDGYTF.

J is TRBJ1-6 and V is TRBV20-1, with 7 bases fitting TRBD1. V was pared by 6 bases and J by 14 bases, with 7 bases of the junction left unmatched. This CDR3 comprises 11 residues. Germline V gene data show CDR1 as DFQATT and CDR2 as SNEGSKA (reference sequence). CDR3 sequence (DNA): TGCAGTGCCTTCGACAGGGCTTCCCTCCACTTT. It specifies CSAFDRASLHF.

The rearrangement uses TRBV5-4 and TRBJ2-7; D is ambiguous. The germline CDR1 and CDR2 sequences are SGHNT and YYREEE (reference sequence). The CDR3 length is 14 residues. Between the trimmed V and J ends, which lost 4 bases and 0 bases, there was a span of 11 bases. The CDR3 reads CASSPGRYSYEQYF. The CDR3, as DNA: TGTGCCAGCAGCCCAGGACGGTACTCCTACGAGCAGTACTTC.

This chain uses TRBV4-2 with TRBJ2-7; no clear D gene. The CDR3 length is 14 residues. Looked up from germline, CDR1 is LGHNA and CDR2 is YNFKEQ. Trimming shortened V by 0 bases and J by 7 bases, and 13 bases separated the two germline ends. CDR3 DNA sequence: TGTGCCAGCAGCCAAGAGAGGTTCGGAAGAGAGCAGTACTTC. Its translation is CASSQERFGREQYF.

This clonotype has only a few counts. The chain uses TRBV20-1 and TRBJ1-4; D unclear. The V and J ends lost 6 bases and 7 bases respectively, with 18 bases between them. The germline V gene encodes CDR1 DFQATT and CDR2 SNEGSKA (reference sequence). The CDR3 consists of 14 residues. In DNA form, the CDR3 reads TGCAGTGCGCGGCCCCGAGTTCTTCTTGAAAAACTGTTTTTT. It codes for CSARPRVLLEKLFF.

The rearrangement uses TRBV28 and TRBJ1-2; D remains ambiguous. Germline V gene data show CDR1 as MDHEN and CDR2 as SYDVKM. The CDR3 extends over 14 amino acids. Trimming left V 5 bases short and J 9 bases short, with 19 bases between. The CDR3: CASSLREGTISYTF. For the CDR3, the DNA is TGTGCCAGCAGTCTCCGAGAGGGTACTATTAGCTACACCTTC.

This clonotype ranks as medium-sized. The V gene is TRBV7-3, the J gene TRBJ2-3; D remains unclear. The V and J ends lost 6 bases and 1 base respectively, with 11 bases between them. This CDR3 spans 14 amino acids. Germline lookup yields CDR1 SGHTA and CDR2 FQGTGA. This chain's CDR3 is CASSLSAGTDTQYF. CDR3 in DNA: TGTGCCAGCAGTTTATCGGCAGGCACAGATACGCAGTATTTT.

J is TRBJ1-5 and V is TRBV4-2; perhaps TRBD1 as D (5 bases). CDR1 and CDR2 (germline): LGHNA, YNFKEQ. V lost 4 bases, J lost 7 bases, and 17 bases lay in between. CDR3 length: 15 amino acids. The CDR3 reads CASSLGGSLGQPQHF. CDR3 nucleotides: TGTGCCAGCAGCCTGGGGGGAAGCCTCGGACAGCCCCAGCATTTT.

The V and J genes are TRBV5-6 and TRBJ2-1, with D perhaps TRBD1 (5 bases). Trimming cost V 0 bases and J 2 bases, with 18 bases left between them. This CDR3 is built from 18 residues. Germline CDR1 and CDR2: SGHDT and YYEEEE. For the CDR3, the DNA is TGTGCCAGCAGCTTGGGGAACTTACACAGGACAACCTACAATGAGCAGTTCTTC. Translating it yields CASSLGNLHRTTYNEQFF.

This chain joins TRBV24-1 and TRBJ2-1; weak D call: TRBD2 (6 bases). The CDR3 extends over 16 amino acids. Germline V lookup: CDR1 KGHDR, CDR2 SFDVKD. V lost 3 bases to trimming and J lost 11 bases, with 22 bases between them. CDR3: CATSDAREGTPAKQFF. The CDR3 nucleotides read TGTGCCACCAGTGATGCCAGGGAAGGGACTCCCGCCAAGCAGTTCTTC.

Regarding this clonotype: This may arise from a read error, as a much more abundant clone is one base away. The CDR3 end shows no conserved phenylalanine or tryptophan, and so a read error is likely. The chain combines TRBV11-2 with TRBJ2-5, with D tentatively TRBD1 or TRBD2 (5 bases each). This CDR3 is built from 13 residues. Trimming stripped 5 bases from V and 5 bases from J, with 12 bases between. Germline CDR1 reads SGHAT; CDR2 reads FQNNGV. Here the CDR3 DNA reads TGTGCCAGCAGCCCGGGACCAGGGGAGACCCAGTACTTA. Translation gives CASSPGPGETQYL.

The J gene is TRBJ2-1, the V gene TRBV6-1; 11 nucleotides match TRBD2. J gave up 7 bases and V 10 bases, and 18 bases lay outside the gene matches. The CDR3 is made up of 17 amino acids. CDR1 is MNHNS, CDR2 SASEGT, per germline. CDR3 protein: CATRGIRASGRRNEQFF. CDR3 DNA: TGTGCCACCCGGGGGATTCGGGCTAGCGGGAGGAGAAATGAGCAGTTCTTC.

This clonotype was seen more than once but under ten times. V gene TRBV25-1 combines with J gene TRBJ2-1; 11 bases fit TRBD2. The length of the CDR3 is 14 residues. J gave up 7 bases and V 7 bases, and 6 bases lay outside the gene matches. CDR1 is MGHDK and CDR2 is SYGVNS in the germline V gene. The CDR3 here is CASKLAGEGNEQFF. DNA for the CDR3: TGTGCCAGCAAACTAGCGGGAGAAGGAAATGAGCAGTTCTTC. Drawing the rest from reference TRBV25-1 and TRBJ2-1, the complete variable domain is EADIYQTPRYLVIGTGKKITLECSQTMGHDKMYWYQQDPGMELHLIHYSYGVNSTEKGDLSSESTVSRIRTEHFPLTLESARPSHTSQYLCASKLAGEGNEQFFGPGTRLTVL.

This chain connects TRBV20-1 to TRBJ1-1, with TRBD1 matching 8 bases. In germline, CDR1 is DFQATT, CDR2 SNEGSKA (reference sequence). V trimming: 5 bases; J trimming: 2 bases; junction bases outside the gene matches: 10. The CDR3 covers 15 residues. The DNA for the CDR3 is TGCAGTGCTGAGCCCAGGGGGCTAGCAAACACTGAAGCTTTCTTT. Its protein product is CSAEPRGLANTEAFF.

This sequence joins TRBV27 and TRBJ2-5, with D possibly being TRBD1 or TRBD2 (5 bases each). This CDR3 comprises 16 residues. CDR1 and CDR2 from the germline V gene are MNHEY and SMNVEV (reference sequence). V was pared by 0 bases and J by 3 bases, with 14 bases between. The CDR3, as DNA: TGTGCCAGCAGTTTATCGAATCGTCTGGGGGAAGAGACCCAGTACTTC. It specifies CASSLSNRLGEETQYF.

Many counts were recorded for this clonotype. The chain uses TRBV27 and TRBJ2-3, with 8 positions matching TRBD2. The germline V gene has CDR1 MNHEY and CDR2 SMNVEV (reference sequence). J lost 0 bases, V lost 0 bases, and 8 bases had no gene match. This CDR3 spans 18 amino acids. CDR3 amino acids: CASSLSPGGVLSTDTQYF. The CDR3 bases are TGTGCCAGCAGTTTATCCCCGGGAGGGGTTCTTAGCACAGATACGCAGTATTTT.

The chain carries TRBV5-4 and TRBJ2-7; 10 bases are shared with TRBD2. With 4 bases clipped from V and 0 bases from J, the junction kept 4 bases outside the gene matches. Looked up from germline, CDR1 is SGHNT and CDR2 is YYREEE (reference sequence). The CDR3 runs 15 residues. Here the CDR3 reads CASSRAGGSSYEQYF. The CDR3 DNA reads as TGTGCCAGCAGCCGAGCGGGGGGGAGCTCCTACGAGCAGTACTTC.

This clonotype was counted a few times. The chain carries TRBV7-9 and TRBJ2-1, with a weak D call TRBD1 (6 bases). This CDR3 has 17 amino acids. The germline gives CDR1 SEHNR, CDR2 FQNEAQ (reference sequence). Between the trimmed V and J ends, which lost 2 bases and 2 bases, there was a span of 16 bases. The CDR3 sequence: CASSLTRQAKTYNEQFF. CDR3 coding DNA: TGTGCCAGCAGCTTAACGCGACAGGCCAAAACCTACAATGAGCAGTTCTTC.

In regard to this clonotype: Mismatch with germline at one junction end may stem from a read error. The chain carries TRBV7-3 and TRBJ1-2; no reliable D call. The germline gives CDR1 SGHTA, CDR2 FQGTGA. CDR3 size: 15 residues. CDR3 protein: CASSLNPPSTYGYTF. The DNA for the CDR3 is TGCGCCAGCAGCTTAAACCCTCCCTCGACCTATGGCTACACCTTC.

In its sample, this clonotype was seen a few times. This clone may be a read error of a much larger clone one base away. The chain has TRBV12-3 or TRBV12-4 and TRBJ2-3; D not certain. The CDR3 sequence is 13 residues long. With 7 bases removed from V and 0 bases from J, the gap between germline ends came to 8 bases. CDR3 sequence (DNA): TGTGCCAGCACCCCGGCTAGCACAGATACGCAGTATTTT. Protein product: CASTPASTDTQYF.

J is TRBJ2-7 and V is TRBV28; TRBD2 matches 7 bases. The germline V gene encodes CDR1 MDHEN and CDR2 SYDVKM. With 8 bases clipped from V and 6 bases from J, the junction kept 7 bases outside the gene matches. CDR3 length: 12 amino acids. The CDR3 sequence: CASSRGGTEQYF. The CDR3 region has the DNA TGTGCCAGCTCCCGCGGGGGAACCGAGCAGTACTTC.

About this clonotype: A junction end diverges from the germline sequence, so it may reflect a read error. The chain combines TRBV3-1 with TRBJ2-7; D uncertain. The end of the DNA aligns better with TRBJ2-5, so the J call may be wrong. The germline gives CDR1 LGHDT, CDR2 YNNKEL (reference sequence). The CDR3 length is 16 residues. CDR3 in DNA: TGTGCTAGCAGCCAAGAGATGTTAACGGAAGGGGAGACCCAGTACTTC. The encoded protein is CASSQEMLTEGETQYF.

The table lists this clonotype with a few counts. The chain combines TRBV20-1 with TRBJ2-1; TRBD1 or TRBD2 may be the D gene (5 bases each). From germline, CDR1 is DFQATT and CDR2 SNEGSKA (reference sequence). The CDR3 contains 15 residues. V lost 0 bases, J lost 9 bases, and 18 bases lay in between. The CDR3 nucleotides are TGCAGTGCTAGAGAATGGGACGCCCTGGATGCTGAGCAGTTCTTC. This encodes CSAREWDALDAEQFF.

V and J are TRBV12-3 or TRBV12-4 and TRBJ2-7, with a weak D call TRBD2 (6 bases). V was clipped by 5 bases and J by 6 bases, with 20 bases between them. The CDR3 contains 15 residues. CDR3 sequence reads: CASSPQPGLGGEQYF. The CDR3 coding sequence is TGTGCCAGCAGTCCACAACCGGGTTTGGGGGGCGAGCAGTACTTC.

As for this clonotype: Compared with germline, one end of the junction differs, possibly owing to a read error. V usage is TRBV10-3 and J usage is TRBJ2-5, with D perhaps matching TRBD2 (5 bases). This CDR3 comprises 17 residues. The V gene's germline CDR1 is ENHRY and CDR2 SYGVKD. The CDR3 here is CAISESPSHGIGETLYF. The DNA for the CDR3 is TGTGCCATCAGTGAGAGTCCTAGCCACGGAATTGGAGAGACCCTGTACTTC.

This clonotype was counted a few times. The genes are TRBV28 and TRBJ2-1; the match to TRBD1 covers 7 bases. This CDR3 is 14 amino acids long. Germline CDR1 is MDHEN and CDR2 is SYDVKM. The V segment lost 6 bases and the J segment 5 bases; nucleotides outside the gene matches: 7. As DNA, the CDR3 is TGTGCCAGCAGGGTTGGGCAGGGGGACAATGAGCAGTTCTTC. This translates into CASRVGQGDNEQFF.